This TCR beta chain was sequenced in a study of cytomegalovirus exposure and HLA in healthy donors. Study in general: When just under 400 donors were genotyped, roughly 78% of them were found to fall in the Caucasian-associated ancestry cluster. Overall study findings and caveats: Some TCR beta chains (about 170 of them) were listed as cytomegalovirus-associated. Immune exposure was documented only through CMV serostatus.

The CDR3 has 16 residues. Trimming at V came to 4 bases and at J to 11 bases, leaving 17 bases not matched to a gene. Germline V gives CDR1 WNHNN, CDR2 SYGVQD (reference sequence). With regard to this clone: Its matching antigen is unknown.

The PCR contained 60 Vbeta and 13 Jbeta primers. The assay was immunoSEQ multiplex PCR, and TCRdb's table has in-frame clones only and misses some. The table includes about 200,000 clones, 70% to 80% detected once. The receptor was isolated from a man in his forties or fifties in good health and CMV-seronegative. J is TRBJ1-5 and V is TRBV10-1, with TRBD1 identical over 7 bases. Material for sequencing was PBMCs. The CDR3 bases are TGCGCCAGCAGTGCAAGGCGACAGGGTTTTCTCGTGGCCCAGCATTTT. Amino acid sequence: CASSARRQGFLVAQHF.